The 16 T cell receptor beta chains reported below all come from one sample, sequenced in a study of blood T cell repertoires in COVID-19. TCRdb keeps only in-frame clones here, not all; method: immunoSEQ multiplex PCR. There are around 400,000 clones in the sample; more than 70% occur only once, and about 2.3% lies in the top ten. The sequenced sample was peripheral blood. The receptors shown here come from a woman aged 60 to 75 with COVID-19, enrolled during active disease.

The chain combines TRBV5-4 with TRBJ2-5; no definite D call. The CDR3 consists of 14 residues. CDR1 is SGHNT, CDR2 YYREEE, per germline (reference sequence). The ends were cut back, 4 bases at V and 2 bases at J, with 12 bases in the middle. The CDR3 spells CASSRSDFQETQYF. In nucleotides, the CDR3 is TGTGCCAGCAGCCGTTCAGACTTTCAAGAGACCCAGTACTTC. Combining the CDR3 with reference TRBV5-4 and TRBJ2-5 gives the whole variable domain ETGVTQSPTHLIKTRGQQVTLRCSSQSGHNTVSWYQQALGQGPQFIFQYYREEENGRGNFPPRFSGLQFPNYSSELNVNALELDDSALYLCASSRSDFQETQYFGPGTRLLVL.

A word on this clone: The sample holds other DNA sequences that translate to the same CDR3. The chain employs TRBV6-1 and TRBJ2-3, with 9 bases that match TRBD2. J gave up 6 bases and V 3 bases, and 7 bases lay outside the gene matches. Germline lookup yields CDR1 MNHNS and CDR2 SASEGT. This CDR3 is 15 amino acids long. The CDR3 reads CASSDWRGGGDTQYF. CDR3 nucleotides: TGTGCCAGCAGTGATTGGCGGGGGGGCGGCGATACGCAGTATTTT.

CDR3 coding DNA: TGTGCCAGCAGCTCTACCGGGACAATAAGCACCGGGGAGCTGTTTTTT. Translating it yields CASSSTGTISTGELFF. This rearrangement joins TRBV9 to TRBJ2-2; TRBD1 is a possible D gene (6 bases). The CDR3 runs 16 residues. Between the trimmed V and J ends, which lost 4 bases and 4 bases, there was a span of 17 bases. Per germline, CDR1 SGDLS and CDR2 YYNGEE.

The chain has TRBV6-2 or TRBV6-3 and TRBJ2-2, with TRBD1 as a possible D gene (5 bases). The V end lost 4 bases, the J end lost 3 bases, and 12 bases lay between the germline ends. Germline CDR1 reads MNHEY; CDR2 reads SVGEGT. This CDR3 is 15 amino acids long. The CDR3 DNA follows: TGTGCCAGCAGTTGGCAGGGTGGTCACACCGGGGAGCTGTTTTTT. This translates into CASSWQGGHTGELFF.

The gene calls are TRBV27 and TRBJ2-1; possibly TRBD2 for D (5 bases). Between the trimmed V and J ends, which lost 3 bases and 7 bases, there was a span of 10 bases. The germline CDR1 and CDR2 sequences are MNHEY and SMNVEV (reference sequence). This CDR3 has 13 amino acids. The CDR3 is CASSFSRRNEQFF. DNA for the CDR3: TGTGCCAGCAGTTTTTCCAGGAGGAATGAGCAGTTCTTC.

The rearrangement uses TRBV7-6 and TRBJ2-2; perhaps TRBD1 as D (6 bases). V lost 4 bases to trimming and J lost 5 bases, with 17 bases between them. CDR3 size: 16 residues. The germline gives CDR1 SGHVS, CDR2 FNYEAQ. The DNA of the CDR3 is TGTGCCAGCAGCTCCTCCGCAGGGGAATCAACCGGGGAGCTGTTTTTT. It codes for CASSSSAGESTGELFF.

This clone was detected only once. The genes are TRBV25-1 and TRBJ2-5; the D gene is possibly TRBD2 (5 bases). Germline V gene lookup returns CDR1 MGHDK and CDR2 SYGVNS. Trimming shortened V by 6 bases and J by 5 bases, and 19 bases separated the two germline ends. This CDR3 has 15 amino acids. CDR3 residues: CASRETKQPRETQYF. The CDR3 DNA sequence: TGTGCCAGCAGAGAGACTAAACAACCGAGGGAGACCCAGTACTTC.

The chain couples TRBV18 to TRBJ2-5, with 11 bases fitting TRBD2. The V gene end was trimmed by 3 bases and the J gene end by 2 bases; junction bases not matched to a gene: 2. CDR1 is KGHSH, CDR2 LQKENI, per germline. The CDR3 is 15 amino acids. The DNA of the CDR3 is TGTGCCAGCTCACCCATAGCGGGGGGGCAAGAGACCCAGTACTTC. This gives the protein CASSPIAGGQETQYF. Combining the CDR3 with reference TRBV18 and TRBJ2-5 gives the whole variable domain NAGVMQNPRHLVRRRGQEARLRCSPMKGHSHVYWYRQLPEEGLKFMVYLQKENIIDESGMPKERFSAEFPKEGPSILRIQQVVRGDSAAYFCASSPIAGGQETQYFGPGTRLLVL.

This chain joins TRBV2 and TRBJ1-1, with no clear D. V lost 4 bases, J lost 4 bases, and 10 bases lay in between. Germline values: CDR1 SNHLY, CDR2 FYNNEI. There are 13 residues in the CDR3. The CDR3 DNA reads as TGTGCCAGCAGTGCTGAAGGGAGCACTGAAGCTTTCTTT. Translating gives CASSAEGSTEAFF.

The chain employs TRBV6-5 and TRBJ2-3, with TRBD1 matching over 8 bases. V shed 2 bases, J shed 4 bases, and the junction held 5 bases outside the gene matches. The CDR3 consists of 15 residues. Germline CDR1 reads MNHEY; CDR2 reads SVGAGI. The chain's CDR3 is CASSYARGRADTQYF. The CDR3 coding sequence is TGTGCCAGCAGTTACGCCAGGGGGCGCGCAGATACGCAGTATTTT.

This chain uses TRBV5-4 with TRBJ2-5; D might be TRBD2 (7 bases). Deletions cut 3 bases from V and 5 bases from J, with 17 bases between. The CDR3 covers 15 residues. Germline CDR1 SGHNT, CDR2 YYREEE (reference sequence). The CDR3 DNA reads as TGTGCCAGCAGCTACGAATCCAGGGGAGGGGAGACCCAGTACTTC. It codes for CASSYESRGGETQYF.

CDR3 nucleotide sequence: TGTGCCAGCAGCCTAACGACCGGCGGGGCGGCAACTAATGAAAAACTGTTTTTT. The encoded protein is CASSLTTGGAATNEKLFF. V is TRBV4-2 and J is TRBJ1-4; D possibly corresponds to TRBD1 (5 bases). The CDR3 has 18 residues. Per germline, CDR1 LGHNA and CDR2 YNFKEQ. Trimming stripped 4 bases from V and 0 bases from J, with 18 bases between.

The V gene is TRBV5-1, the J gene TRBJ1-2, with TRBD1 as a possible D gene (5 bases). This CDR3 comprises 12 residues. Germline CDR1 is SGHRS and CDR2 is YFSETQ. Trimming shortened V by 5 bases and J by 8 bases, and 13 bases separated the two germline ends. The CDR3 reads CASSLTDRGYTF. The CDR3 nucleotides read TGCGCCAGCAGTCTGACAGACCGGGGCTACACCTTC.

On this clone: The same CDR3 is also encoded by other DNA sequences in this sample. The chain employs TRBV3-1 (or the pseudogene TRBV3-2) and TRBJ1-2, with a weak D call TRBD1 (5 bases). Trimming removed 3 bases at V and 4 bases at J, with 6 bases between. The CDR3 is made up of 12 amino acids. CDR1 is LGHDT and CDR2 is YNNKEL in the germline V gene (reference sequence). The CDR3 DNA follows: TGTGCCAGCAGCCAGGGGCCCTATGGCTACACCTTC. This sequence encodes CASSQGPYGYTF.

This chain links TRBV6-6 with TRBJ2-2; 11 bases are shared with TRBD2. Germline-derived CDR1 and CDR2 are MNHNY and SVGAGI (reference sequence). This CDR3 comprises 16 residues. Germline trimming cut 4 bases from V and 4 bases from J; bases unmatched to any gene: 5. CDR3 in amino acids: CASSSIAGGVTGELFF. CDR3 in DNA: TGTGCCAGCAGTTCTATAGCGGGGGGGGTCACCGGGGAGCTGTTTTTT.

J is TRBJ2-3 and V is TRBV21-1; the D call of TRBD2 is as the table states it, not checked on the DNA. TRBV21-1 is labeled a pseudogene. The CDR3 runs 17 residues. Here the CDR3 DNA reads TGTGCCAGCAGCAACGGTAGTCTGCCGTATTGCACAGATACGCAGTATTTT. Protein product: CASSNGSLPYCTDTQYF.